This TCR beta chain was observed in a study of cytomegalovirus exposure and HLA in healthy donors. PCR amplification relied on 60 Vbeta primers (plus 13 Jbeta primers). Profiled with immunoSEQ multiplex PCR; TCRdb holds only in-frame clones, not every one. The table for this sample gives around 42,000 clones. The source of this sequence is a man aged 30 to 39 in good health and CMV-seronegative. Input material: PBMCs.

The DNA for the CDR3 is TGTGCCAGCTCACCACAGGGGGCCAATCAGCCCCAGCATTTT. Its translation: CASSPQGANQPQHF. V usage is TRBV18 and J usage is TRBJ1-5; 7 bases map to TRBD1. The CDR3 loop spans 14 amino acids. V dropped 1 base and J dropped 3; count of bases not matched to a gene: 0. Germline CDR1 and CDR2: KGHSH and LQKENI.